This T cell receptor beta chain was observed in a study of shared clonotypes between healthy human individuals. Regarding the study as a whole: The low donor count limited represented genetic and exposure-history diversity.

There were only Caucasian adults among the donors, and all lived in Nashville, Tennessee. CDR1 is GTSNPN, CDR2 SVGIG, per germline (reference sequence). The CDR3 covers 13 residues. V was pared by 2 bases and J by 12 bases, with 18 bases between. Sorted-subset replicate PCRs used about 0.2 ug of genomic DNA. This amount corresponded to some 32,000 T cell genomes. Produced via immunoSEQ multiplex PCR; TCRdb's table is partial and in-frame only. The repertoire has about 1 million clones, about 75% of them found once; the top ten carry 1.2% to 1.5%. Details on this clone: What it binds is unknown.

The sequence came from a man aged 18 to 30 in good health. V gene TRBV30 combines with J gene TRBJ2-3; tentative D call: TRBD2 (6 bases). The sequenced material came from memory CD4+ T cells sorted from blood. The subset denotes: CD45RA-negative fraction. As DNA, the CDR3 is TGTGCCTGGAGTACGGCGTCACGGGGACTTCAGTATTTT. As protein: CAWSTASRGLQYF.